Listed below are T cell receptor beta chains from one sample, sequenced in a study of OX40 agonist ivuxolimab in advanced cancers. Sequenced by immunoSEQ multiplex PCR; TCRdb stores in-frame clones only, minus some. This table has some 26,000 clones, around 79% appearing once. The source was CD4+ or CD8+ T cells sorted from blood, collected in a trial of the OX40 agonist ivuxolimab. The source is an adult with an advanced solid tumor such as melanoma, head and neck, liver or kidney cancer. Both conserved end residues are part of each CDR3. D genes are given only for firm matches. Size tells how often a clone was seen (once, few, many) or the class of an expanded clone, and some rows leave it out.

CASSFSGRMYEQYF | TGTGCCAGCAGCTTTAGCGGGAGGATGTACGAGCAGTACTTC | TRBJ2-7 | TRBV5-6 | - | TRBD2
CSVEDPGQGAYNEQFF | TGCAGCGTTGAAGATCCGGGACAGGGGGCCTACAATGAGCAGTTCTTC | TRBJ2-1 | TRBV29-1 | - | TRBD1
CASSFAGIDTEAFF | TGTGCCAGTAGTTTTGCGGGAATTGACACTGAAGCTTTCTTT | TRBJ1-1 | TRBV19 | - | -
CASSRGQQYEQYF | TGTGCCAGCTCGAGAGGCCAGCAATACGAGCAGTACTTC | TRBJ2-7 | TRBV2 | - | -
CASSPWRDYEQYF | TGTGCCAGCAGCCCATGGCGGGACTACGAGCAGTACTTC | TRBJ2-7 | TRBV14 | - | -
CASRLAGPGADTQYF | TGTGCCAGCAGACTAGCGGGACCCGGTGCAGATACGCAGTATTTT | TRBJ2-3 | TRBV28 | - | TRBD2
CASSDWDREGQPQHF | TGTGCCAGCAGTGACTGGGACAGGGAAGGTCAGCCCCAGCATTTT | TRBJ1-5 | TRBV2 | - | TRBD1
CASSPRQGLGQPQHF | TGTGCCAGCAGTCCAAGACAGGGCCTGGGTCAGCCCCAGCATTTT | TRBJ1-5 | TRBV28 | - | TRBD1
CASSVVVGSSTEAFF | TGTGCCAGCAGCGTAGTCGTGGGTAGTAGCACTGAAGCTTTCTTT | TRBJ1-1 | TRBV9 | - | -
CASKGQGEPYEQYF | TGTGCCAGCAAGGGACAGGGAGAACCCTACGAGCAGTACTTC | TRBJ2-7 | TRBV25-1 | - | TRBD1
CASSSRTSGRGQETQYF | TGTGCCAGCAGCTCCAGGACTAGCGGGAGGGGACAAGAGACCCAGTACTTC | TRBJ2-5 | TRBV11-3 | - | TRBD2
CASSVTGTSGYEQYF | TGTGCCAGCAGCGTGACCGGGACTAGCGGCTACGAGCAGTACTTC | TRBJ2-7 | TRBV9 | - | TRBD2
CASSYWSERGSPLHF | TGTGCCAGCAGTTACTGGTCCGAGAGGGGTTCACCCCTCCACTTT | TRBJ1-6 | TRBV6-6 | few | -
CASSLEGNSYEQYF | TGTGCCAGCAGCTTAGAGGGGAACTCCTACGAGCAGTACTTC | TRBJ2-7 | TRBV7-9 | - | -
CASSLFGGGVQETQYF | TGTGCCAGCAGCTTATTCGGCGGAGGGGTCCAAGAGACCCAGTACTTC | TRBJ2-5 | TRBV11-3 | - | -
CASSSRVPEAFF | TGTGCCAGCAGTAGCAGGGTTCCTGAAGCTTTCTTT | TRBJ1-1 | TRBV7-9 | few | -
CASSSRPLSYEQYF | TGTGCCAGCAGTTCCCGGCCTCTATCCTACGAGCAGTACTTC | TRBJ2-7 | TRBV6-5 | - | -
CASSLAGEAYNEQFF | TGTGCCAGCAGCCTAGCGGGAGAAGCTTACAATGAGCAGTTCTTC | TRBJ2-1 | TRBV7-9 | - | TRBD2
CATCRGAGPDTQYF | TGTGCCACATGTCGCGGGGCAGGGCCAGATACGCAGTATTTT | TRBJ2-3 | TRBV6-5 | - | -
CASSPSGRTYNEQFF | TGTGCCAGCAGCCCTAGCGGGAGGACCTACAATGAGCAGTTCTTC | TRBJ2-1 | TRBV9 | - | TRBD2
CASSSKPGQGAEQYF | TGCGCCAGCAGCTCAAAGCCGGGACAGGGAGCCGAGCAGTACTTC | TRBJ2-7 | TRBV5-1 | - | TRBD1
CAWSVLSLIGGQYF | TGTGCCTGGAGTGTACTTTCTTTGATTGGGGGGCAGTATTTT | TRBJ2-3 | TRBV30 | once | -
CASRATGSTDTQYF | TGTGCCAGCAGGGCGACAGGGTCGACAGATACGCAGTATTTT | TRBJ2-3 | TRBV14 | - | TRBD1
CSARSVYGYTF | TGCAGTGCTAGATCGGTCTATGGCTACACCTTC | TRBJ1-2 | TRBV20-1 | few | -
CSVDSGDHEQYF | TGCAGCGTTGACAGTGGGGATCACGAGCAGTACTTC | TRBJ2-7 | TRBV29-1 | - | -
CASSVALDRFTGELFF | TGTGCCAGCAGCGTAGCTTTAGACAGGTTCACCGGGGAGCTGTTTTTT | TRBJ2-2 | TRBV9 | medium-sized | -
CSARVGNEQFF | TGCAGTGCTAGAGTGGGCAATGAGCAGTTCTTC | TRBJ2-1 | TRBV20-1 | - | -
CASSGLAGGDEQFF | TGCGCCAGCAGTGGACTAGCGGGGGGCGATGAGCAGTTCTTC | TRBJ2-1 | TRBV10-1 | - | TRBD2
CASSWSSGSSYEQYF | TGCGCCAGCAGTTGGTCTAGCGGGAGCTCCTACGAGCAGTACTTC | TRBJ2-7 | TRBV4-1 | - | TRBD2
CASALGSYNEQFF | TGTGCCAGTGCACTGGGCTCCTACAATGAGCAGTTCTTC | TRBJ2-1 | TRBV19 | - | -
CASSQSPGSYEQYF | TGTGCCAGCAGCCAAAGCCCGGGCTCCTACGAGCAGTACTTC | TRBJ2-7 | TRBV5-5 | - | -
CASSYRSYNEQFF | TGTGCCAGCAGCTACCGAAGCTACAATGAGCAGTTCTTC | TRBJ2-1 | TRBV5-6 | - | -
CASSLRTEGVRSYNEQFF | TGTGCCAGCAGTTTACGTACCGAGGGGGTAAGGTCCTACAATGAGCAGTTCTTC | TRBJ2-1 | TRBV28 | - | -
CASRQWPSNTGELFF | TGCGCCAGCAGACAATGGCCGTCGAACACCGGGGAGCTGTTTTTT | TRBJ2-2 | TRBV5-1 | - | -
CASSTTGTQYF | TGTGCCAGCAGTACCACCGGGACGCAGTATTTT | TRBJ2-3 | TRBV27 | - | -
CASSFSIGLADYEQYF | TGTGCCAGCAGCTTTAGTATTGGACTAGCGGATTACGAGCAGTACTTC | TRBJ2-7 | TRBV11-3 | - | TRBD2
CASSLGLDYEQYF | TGTGCCAGCAGCCTAGGACTAGACTACGAGCAGTACTTC | TRBJ2-7 | TRBV11-3 | - | TRBD2
CASRGEIGGAGGRLNEQFF | TGTGCCAGCAGAGGAGAGATAGGGGGAGCGGGGGGACGACTCAATGAGCAGTTCTTC | TRBJ2-1 | TRBV5-4 | - | TRBD2
CASSADGDQPQHF | TGTGCCAGCAGCGCCGACGGAGATCAGCCCCAGCATTTT | TRBJ1-5 | TRBV9 | - | -
CASRSRDSYYEQYF | TGTGCCAGTCGGAGCCGGGACAGCTACTACGAGCAGTACTTC | TRBJ2-7 | TRBV19 | once | TRBD1
CAINLGTDNYNEQFF | TGTGCCATCAATCTCGGGACAGACAATTACAATGAGCAGTTCTTC | TRBJ2-1 | TRBV10-3 | - | TRBD1